A single sample is the source of the 12 T cell receptor beta chains below, sequenced in a study of beta chain features in type 1 diabetes (dated 2018 in TCRdb). Broader findings and caveats from the paper: A moderate but significant shortening of TCRB CDR3 length was observed in type 1 diabetes patients in all four CD4+ subsets.

No antigen has been identified for these receptors. The protocol used for the library was the immunoSEQ multiplex PCR assay. The entire amount of isolated RNA was reverse transcribed using the High Capacity cDNA Reverse Transcription Kit, so the sequenced TCRB transcripts were expressed ones. TCRdb took over this immuneACCESS table, retaining in-frame rearrangements with V and J assigned. Such tables are incomplete; in checked studies, under half of the missing clones stem from an unresolved V gene, and the remainder is unexplained. This sample is represented by 640,000 or so clones; about an eighth of them were singletons. The top ten constitute 0.02% to 0.025% of the sample. Sequences were obtained from naive CD4+ T cells from blood. The sample's cell subset or site, from its label and the paper: true naive CD4+ T cells. The receptor source for this set is a man aged 18 to 35 with type 1 diabetes.

This sequence joins TRBV30 and TRBJ2-3; D possibly corresponds to TRBD1 (6 bases). The CDR3 totals 16 residues. Looked up from germline, CDR1 is GTSNPN and CDR2 is SVGIG (reference sequence). V lost 4 bases and J lost 0, with 17 bases in between. CDR3 sequence: CAWTVETGTSTDTQYF. In DNA, the CDR3 is TGTGCCTGGACCGTTGAGACAGGTACTAGCACAGATACGCAGTATTTT.

The chain couples TRBV5-4 to TRBJ2-1, with TRBD2 identical over 15 bases. Germline CDR1 is SGHNT and CDR2 is YYREEE (reference sequence). Germline trimming cut 3 bases from V and 4 bases from J; bases unmatched to any gene: 5. The CDR3 covers 17 residues. The CDR3 region is CASSSGLAGGLYNEQFF. CDR3 bases: TGTGCCAGCAGCTCCGGACTAGCGGGGGGGCTATACAATGAGCAGTTCTTC.

This clone was counted only a few times. V gene TRBV7-2 combines with J gene TRBJ1-4, with a possible D match to TRBD1 (6 bases). CDR1 and CDR2 (germline): SGHTA, FQGNSA. The germline V and J ends were trimmed by 5 bases and 7 bases, with 17 bases remaining between them. The CDR3 has 15 residues. The CDR3 protein is CASSPQQGESEKLFF. The CDR3, as DNA: TGTGCCAGCAGCCCACAACAGGGTGAGAGTGAAAAACTGTTTTTT.

There are many counts of this clone. The gene calls are TRBV10-3 and TRBJ2-1, with 9 bases fitting TRBD1. Germline loops: CDR1 ENHRY, CDR2 SYGVKD. The CDR3 extends over 13 amino acids. V lost 6 bases to trimming and J lost 8 bases; unmatched junction nucleotides: 5. DNA for the CDR3: TGTGCCATCAGATGGGACAGGGCGGATGAGCAGTTCTTC. Residues: CAIRWDRADEQFF.

The chain carries TRBV4-1 and TRBJ2-1, with D tentatively TRBD2 (6 bases). Trimming stripped 2 bases from V and 8 bases from J, with 16 bases between. Germline V gene data show CDR1 as MGHRA and CDR2 as YSYEKL. The CDR3 length is 15 residues. In DNA form, the CDR3 reads TGCGCCAGCAGCCAACCCCCCCGGGGGAGGTATGAGCAGTTCTTC. Protein product: CASSQPPRGRYEQFF.

This chain joins TRBV19 and TRBJ2-1, with D possibly being TRBD1 (5 bases). CDR1 LNHDA and CDR2 SQIVND come from the germline V gene (reference sequence). The CDR3 is 13 residues long. The germline V and J ends were trimmed by 3 bases and 12 bases, with 15 bases remaining between them. As DNA, the CDR3 is TGTGCCAGTAGTATTGACCAGGGCTACAGGCAGTTCTTC. Its protein is CASSIDQGYRQFF.

This clone was observed once. The rearrangement joins TRBV2 to TRBJ1-5, with TRBD1 as a possible D gene (5 bases). The germline gives CDR1 SNHLY, CDR2 FYNNEI. The V end lost 8 bases, the J end lost 2 bases, and 13 bases lay between the germline ends. The CDR3 is 14 amino acids. In nucleotides, the CDR3 is TGTGCCAGCGGCAGGGATATTGGCAATCAGCCCCAGCATTTT. Amino acid sequence: CASGRDIGNQPQHF.

This rearrangement joins TRBV5-4 to TRBJ2-1, with TRBD2 matching over 11 bases. This CDR3 is built from 15 residues. The V gene end was trimmed by 2 bases and the J gene end by 10 bases; junction bases not matched to a gene: 8. CDR1 SGHNT and CDR2 YYREEE come from the germline V gene (reference sequence). The CDR3, as DNA: TGTGCCAGCAGCTTCACACTAGCGGGGGTCGGAGAGCAGTTCTTC. As protein: CASSFTLAGVGEQFF. The whole variable domain, remainder taken from reference TRBV5-4 and TRBJ2-1, is ETGVTQSPTHLIKTRGQQVTLRCSSQSGHNTVSWYQQALGQGPQFIFQYYREEENGRGNFPPRFSGLQFPNYSSELNVNALELDDSALYLCASSFTLAGVGEQFFGPGTRLTVL.

The chain has TRBV5-4 and TRBJ1-1; D unclear. The CDR3 contains 15 residues. From germline, CDR1 is SGHNT and CDR2 YYREEE (reference sequence). Between the trimmed V and J ends, which lost 0 bases and 1 base, there was a span of 10 bases. CDR3 amino acids: CASSLGLTGNTEAFF. The CDR3 nucleotides are TGTGCCAGCAGCTTGGGGCTGACGGGGAACACTGAAGCTTTCTTT.

This clone was observed a handful of times. This chain uses TRBV28 with TRBJ2-5, with 7 bases fitting TRBD1. CDR3 size: 15 residues. Germline V lookup: CDR1 MDHEN, CDR2 SYDVKM. V shed 5 bases and J 7 bases; nucleotides not matched to a gene: 13. The CDR3 DNA reads TGTGCCAGCAGTACCAGAGGGGGCGGCCTGGGGACCCAGTACTTC. It is translated as CASSTRGGGLGTQYF.

The chain is built from TRBV18 and TRBJ2-7; TRBD2 matches at 7 bases. CDR1 and CDR2 (germline): KGHSH, LQKENI. With 3 bases clipped from V and 6 bases from J, the junction kept 8 bases outside the gene matches. The CDR3 is 14 residues long. CDR3 residues: CASSPPGGSGEQYF. In DNA form, the CDR3 reads TGTGCCAGCTCACCCCCCGGGGGGTCTGGCGAGCAGTACTTC.

The V call is TRBV7-6, the J call TRBJ1-6, with TRBD1 identical over 9 bases. Germline trimming cut 3 bases from V and 9 bases from J; bases unmatched to any gene: 6. Germline V lookup: CDR1 SGHVS, CDR2 FNYEAQ. CDR3 length: 15 residues. CDR3 sequence reads: CASSLRQGEASPLHF. CDR3 DNA sequence: TGTGCCAGCAGCTTGCGACAGGGGGAGGCTTCACCCCTCCACTTT.